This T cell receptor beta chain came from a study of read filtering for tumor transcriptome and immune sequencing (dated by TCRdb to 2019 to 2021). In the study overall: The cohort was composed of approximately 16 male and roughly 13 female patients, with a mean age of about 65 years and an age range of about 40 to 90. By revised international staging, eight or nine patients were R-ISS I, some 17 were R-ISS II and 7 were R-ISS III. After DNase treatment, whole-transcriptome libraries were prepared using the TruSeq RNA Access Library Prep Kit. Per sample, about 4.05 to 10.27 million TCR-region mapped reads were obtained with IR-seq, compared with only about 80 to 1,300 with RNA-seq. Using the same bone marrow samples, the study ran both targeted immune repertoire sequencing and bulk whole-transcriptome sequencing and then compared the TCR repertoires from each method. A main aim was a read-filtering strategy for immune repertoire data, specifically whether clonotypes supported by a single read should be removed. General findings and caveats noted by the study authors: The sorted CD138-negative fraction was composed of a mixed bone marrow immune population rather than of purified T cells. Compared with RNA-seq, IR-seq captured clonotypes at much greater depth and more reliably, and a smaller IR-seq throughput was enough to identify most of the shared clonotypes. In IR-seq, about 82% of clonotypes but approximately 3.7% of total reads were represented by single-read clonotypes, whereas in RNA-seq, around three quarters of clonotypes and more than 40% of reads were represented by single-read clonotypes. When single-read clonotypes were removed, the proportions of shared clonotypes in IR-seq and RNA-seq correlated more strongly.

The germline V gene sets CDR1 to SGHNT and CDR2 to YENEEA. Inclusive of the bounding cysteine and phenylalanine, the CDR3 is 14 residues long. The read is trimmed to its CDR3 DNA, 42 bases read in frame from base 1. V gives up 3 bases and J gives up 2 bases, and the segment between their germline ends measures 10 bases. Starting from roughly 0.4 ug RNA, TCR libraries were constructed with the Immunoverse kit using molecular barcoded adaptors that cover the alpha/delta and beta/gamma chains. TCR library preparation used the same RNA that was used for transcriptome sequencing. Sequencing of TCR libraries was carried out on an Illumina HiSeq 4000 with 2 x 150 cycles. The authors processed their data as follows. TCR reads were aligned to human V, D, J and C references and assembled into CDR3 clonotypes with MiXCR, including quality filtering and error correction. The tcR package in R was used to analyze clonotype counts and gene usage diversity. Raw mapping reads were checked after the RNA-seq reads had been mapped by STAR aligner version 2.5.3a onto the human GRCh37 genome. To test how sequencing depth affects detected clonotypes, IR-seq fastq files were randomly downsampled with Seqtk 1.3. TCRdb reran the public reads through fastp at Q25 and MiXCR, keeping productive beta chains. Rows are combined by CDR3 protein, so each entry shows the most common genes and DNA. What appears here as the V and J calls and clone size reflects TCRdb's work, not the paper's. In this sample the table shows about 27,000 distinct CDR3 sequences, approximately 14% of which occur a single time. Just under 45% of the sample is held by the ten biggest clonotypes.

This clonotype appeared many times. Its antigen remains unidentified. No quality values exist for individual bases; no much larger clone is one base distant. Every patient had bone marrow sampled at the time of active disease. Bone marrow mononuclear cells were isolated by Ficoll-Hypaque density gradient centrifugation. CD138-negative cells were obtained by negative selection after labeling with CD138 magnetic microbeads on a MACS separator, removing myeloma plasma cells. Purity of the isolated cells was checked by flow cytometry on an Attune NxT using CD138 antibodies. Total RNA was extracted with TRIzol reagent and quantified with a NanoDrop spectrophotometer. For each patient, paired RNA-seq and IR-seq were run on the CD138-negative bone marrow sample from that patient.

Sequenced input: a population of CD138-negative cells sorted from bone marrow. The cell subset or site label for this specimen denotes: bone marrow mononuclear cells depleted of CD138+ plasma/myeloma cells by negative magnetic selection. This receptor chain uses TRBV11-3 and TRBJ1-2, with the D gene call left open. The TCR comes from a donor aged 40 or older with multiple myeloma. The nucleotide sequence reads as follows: TGTGCCAGCAGCTTTAGTGACACAAACTATGGCTACACCTTC. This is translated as CASSFSDTNYGYTF.